The T cell receptor beta chain described here comes from a study of blood T cell repertoires in COVID-19. This CDR3 is built from 16 residues. Per germline, CDR1 MGHRA and CDR2 YSYEKL. Trimming shortened V by 1 base and J by 1 base, and 13 bases separated the two germline ends. The protocol was immunoSEQ multiplex PCR, while the TCRdb copy is restricted to in-frame clones and leaves out a portion. The data hold fewer than 150,000 clones, with roughly 81% observed a single time. This clone was seen a few times. The receptor was derived from a human donor in a cohort sampled during active COVID-19. The rearrangement uses TRBV4-1 and TRBJ1-2; D is perhaps TRBD1 (5 bases). The sequenced sample consisted of peripheral blood. CDR3: CASSQGGATRNYGYTF. As DNA, the CDR3 is TGCGCCAGCAGCCAAGGTGGGGCAACCCGTAACTATGGCTACACCTTC.